This T cell receptor (beta chain) is from a study of T-cell memory formation after mild COVID-19. Turning to the study itself: There were largely donor-specific TCR clusters. Study-level points and caveats: CD4+ bias marked clones expanding day 15 to 37, unlike balanced contracting clones. Largely, contracting CD4+ clones fell within CM and EM, and contracting CD8+ clones within EMRA.

Germline CDR1 SGHVS, CDR2 FNYEAQ. V trimming: 5 bases; J trimming: 0 bases; junction bases outside the gene matches: 3. CDR3 length equals 14 residues. cDNA libraries for TCR alpha and TCR beta, carrying sample barcodes and UMIs, came from 5'RACE with constant-segment primers. TCRdb reanalysed the 5' RACE reads using MiXCR and keeps one entry per CDR3 protein. The sample lists 300,000 to 350,000 distinct CDR3 sequences; roughly an eighth were seen once. This clonotype has just a few counts. The antigen is not known. The chain employs TRBV7-6 and TRBJ1-1; TRBD1 agrees at 7 bases. The source material was PBMCs or a T cell subset sorted from them (not recorded which). The TCR sequence derives from a man younger than 35 who had mild COVID-19 (a few samples of this study predate the infection). Cell type and time point are not known. The CDR3 sequence is CASSRDSLNTEAFF. CDR3 DNA: TGTGCCAGCAGCAGGGACAGCCTGAACACTGAAGCTTTCTTT.